Presented here are 15 T cell receptor beta chains from one specimen sequenced in a study of cytomegalovirus exposure and HLA in healthy donors. In the PCR, 60 Vbeta and 13 Jbeta primers were used. Sequencing used immunoSEQ multiplex PCR; TCRdb keeps in-frame clones, though not all of them. This sample's clone table lists about 160,000 clones. The sample comprised PBMCs. The receptors here all came from a woman in her sixties in good health and CMV-seronegative.

The chain is built from TRBV5-1 and TRBJ1-3, with a tentative D call TRBD1 (5 bases). From germline, CDR1 is SGHRS and CDR2 YFSETQ. CDR3 length: 16 residues. Trimming removed 1 base from V and 0 bases from J, with 11 bases in between. The CDR3 spells CASSLSTGNSGNTIYF. The DNA for the CDR3 is TGCGCCAGCAGCTTGTCTACAGGCAACTCTGGAAACACCATATATTTT.

Regarding this clone: One end of the junction varies from germline; a read error may be responsible. The V gene is TRBV27, the J gene TRBJ1-1, with D perhaps matching TRBD1 (5 bases). Germline CDR1 MNHEY, CDR2 SMNVEV (reference sequence). The CDR3 loop spans 15 amino acids. The CDR3 region has the DNA TGTGCCAGCAGTTTCAACAGGATGCCGAACGCTGAAGCTTTCTTT. Its translation: CASSFNRMPNAEAFF.

The CDR3 loop is CASSLAVTEAFF. The CDR3 DNA reads TGCGCCAGCAGCTTGGCCGTCACTGAAGCTTTCTTT. This chain joins TRBV5-1 and TRBJ1-1; D is unclear. V was clipped by 0 bases and J by 4 bases, with 4 bases between them. Germline CDR1 reads SGHRS; CDR2 reads YFSETQ. The CDR3 extends over 12 amino acids.

This chain connects TRBV11-2 to TRBJ2-1; D perhaps matches TRBD1 (5 bases). There are 15 residues in the CDR3. The germline gives CDR1 SGHAT, CDR2 FQNNGV. Trimming shortened V by 5 bases and J by 3 bases, and 14 bases separated the two germline ends. The CDR3 region is CASSPGHALYNEQFF. CDR3 bases: TGTGCCAGCAGCCCCGGACACGCCCTCTACAATGAGCAGTTCTTC.

This chain links TRBV6-5 with TRBJ2-7, with TRBD2 identical over 7 bases. This CDR3 contains 14 residues. The V gene end was trimmed by 4 bases and the J gene end by 2 bases; junction bases not matched to a gene: 5. The germline V gene has CDR1 MNHEY and CDR2 SVGAGI. The CDR3 spells CASSSAGRTYEQYF. The CDR3 nucleotides read TGTGCCAGCAGTTCGGCCGGGAGGACCTACGAGCAGTACTTC.

V gene TRBV19 combines with J gene TRBJ2-2; TRBD1 matches at 8 bases. The CDR3 is 16 amino acids. Germline V gives CDR1 LNHDA, CDR2 SQIVND (reference sequence). Losses at the gene ends were 11 bases for V and 2 bases for J; bases not matched to a gene: 13. The CDR3 loop is CACDRGTGPNTGELFF. The CDR3, as DNA: TGTGCCTGTGACAGGGGAACGGGTCCCAACACCGGGGAGCTGTTTTTT.

In DNA, the CDR3 is TGTGCCAGCAGTTTACGGACAGGGGCGACCTCGGGTGGCTACACCTTC. Its translation is CASSLRTGATSGGYTF. The chain links TRBV6-5 to TRBJ1-2; TRBD1 matches at 9 bases. J gave up 7 bases and V 4 bases, and 13 bases lay outside the gene matches. Per the germline V gene, CDR1 is MNHEY and CDR2 is SVGAGI. The CDR3 totals 16 residues.

The rearrangement joins TRBV11-2 to TRBJ1-6; 8 nucleotides align to TRBD1. This CDR3 spans 15 amino acids. The germline V gene encodes CDR1 SGHAT and CDR2 FQNNGV. The V gene end was trimmed by 2 bases and the J gene end by 7 bases; junction bases not matched to a gene: 4. CDR3 DNA: TGTGCCAGCAGCTTAATCCCAGGGGGCAATTCACCCCTCCACTTT. Translation gives CASSLIPGGNSPLHF.

This chain links TRBV6-6 with TRBJ1-5, with 8 bases identical to TRBD1. CDR1 is MNHNY and CDR2 is SVGAGI in the germline V gene (reference sequence). The ends lost 5 bases at V and 4 bases at J; junction bases unmatched: 10. The CDR3 runs 16 residues. The CDR3 protein is CASSPDRGGDNQPQHF. The CDR3 DNA reads TGTGCCAGCAGTCCCGACAGGGGAGGGGATAATCAGCCCCAGCATTTT.

This rearrangement joins TRBV5-8 to TRBJ2-3, with 11 bases identical to TRBD2. The CDR3 is 15 amino acids. After removal of 0 bases from V and 5 bases from J, the junction contained 2 bases not matched to a gene. Germline assignment: CDR1 SGHTS and CDR2 YDEGEE. The CDR3 DNA reads TGTGCCAGCAGCTTGGGACTAGCGGGGCTAGATACGCAGTATTTT. This translates into CASSLGLAGLDTQYF.

The chain uses TRBV9 and TRBJ1-2; D might be TRBD1 (6 bases). V lost 0 bases, J lost 6 bases, and 9 bases lay in between. From germline, CDR1 is SGDLS and CDR2 YYNGEE. This CDR3 has 13 residues. The CDR3 region is CASSVVAGDGYTF. The CDR3 coding sequence is TGTGCCAGCAGCGTAGTGGCAGGGGATGGCTACACCTTC.

This CDR3 reads CASSAGGTSGKTDTGELFF. Here the CDR3 DNA reads TGTGCCAGCAGTGCGGGGGGGACTAGCGGCAAAACCGACACCGGGGAGCTGTTTTTT. The chain uses TRBV6-4 and TRBJ2-2, with 11 bases lining up with TRBD2. Germline trimming cut 4 bases from V and 3 bases from J; bases unmatched to any gene: 13. This CDR3 has 19 residues. CDR1 is MRHNA and CDR2 is SNTAGT in the germline V gene.

The chain recombines TRBV5-1 with TRBJ2-7; D gene unclear. The CDR3 totals 14 residues. Trimming took off 0 bases at V and 2 bases at J, with 9 bases between the two ends. Germline V CDR1 and CDR2: SGHRS, YFSETQ. The CDR3 reads CASSLVYSTYEQYF. The CDR3 nucleotides read TGCGCCAGCAGCTTGGTCTACAGTACCTACGAGCAGTACTTC. The full variable domain, with the rest looked up from reference TRBV5-1 and TRBJ2-7, is KAGVTQTPRYLIKTRGQQVTLSCSPISGHRSVSWYQQTPGQGLQFLFEYFSETQRNKGNFPGRFSGRQFSNSRSEMNVSTLELGDSALYLCASSLVYSTYEQYFGPGTRLTVT.

The rearrangement joins TRBV5-4 to TRBJ1-6; 8 nucleotides align to TRBD1. Per germline, CDR1 SGHNT and CDR2 YYREEE (reference sequence). Trimming cost V 4 bases and J 6 bases; bases outside gene matches: 9. This CDR3 comprises 16 residues. DNA for the CDR3: TGTGCCAGCAGCGTTGGGGGACAGGAAAGTAATTCACCCCTCCACTTT. The encoded protein is CASSVGGQESNSPLHF. Full variable domain (missing parts from reference TRBV5-4 and TRBJ1-6): ETGVTQSPTHLIKTRGQQVTLRCSSQSGHNTVSWYQQALGQGPQFIFQYYREEENGRGNFPPRFSGLQFPNYSSELNVNALELDDSALYLCASSVGGQESNSPLHFGNGTRLTVT.

This rearrangement joins TRBV29-1 to TRBJ1-5; perhaps TRBD1 as D (6 bases). Germline V gives CDR1 SQVTM, CDR2 ANQGSEA. This CDR3 has 16 amino acids. Between the trimmed V and J ends, which lost 5 bases and 1 base, there was a span of 18 bases. The CDR3 region has the DNA TGCAGCGTTCTTCTCCCAGGGGAAAACAGCAATCAGCCCCAGCATTTT. Translating it yields CSVLLPGENSNQPQHF.